The 9 T cell receptor beta chains listed next were all sequenced from one sample in a study of blood T cells in healthy people across ages. It was with a sample-barcoded 5' primer and a J-beta primer mix that a second PCR of about 6 to 11 cycles was run. TCRdb used MiXCR to reprocess the 5' RACE reads, holding one entry per CDR3 protein. The data contain about 680,000 distinct CDR3 sequences, roughly 49% of them singletons. The specimen was blood. Every receptor here comes from a woman aged 55-70 years in good health.

This clonotype is a singleton in its sample. The chain recombines TRBV7-2 with TRBJ2-5, with 9 positions matching TRBD2. The J call is uncertain, as TRBJ2-7 better fits the DNA end. CDR1 is SGHTA and CDR2 is FQGNSA in the germline V gene. This CDR3 contains 15 residues. This CDR3 is CASSLSPGLAIEQYF. As DNA, the CDR3 is TGTGCCAGCAGCCTCTCCCCGGGACTAGCTATCGAGCAGTACTTC.

This chain links TRBV7-2 with TRBJ2-1; D might be TRBD1 (6 bases). V was pared by 2 bases and J by 4 bases, with 15 bases between. The CDR3 has 16 residues. Germline V gene lookup returns CDR1 SGHTA and CDR2 FQGNSA. CDR3 sequence reads: CASSLITGITYNEQFF. The CDR3 nucleotides read TGTGCCAGCAGCTTAATTACAGGGATCACATACAATGAGCAGTTCTTC.

This chain connects TRBV29-1 to TRBJ2-3; 7 bases agree with TRBD1. Germline values: CDR1 SQVTM, CDR2 ANQGSEA. Trimming at V came to 7 bases and at J to 4 bases, leaving 11 bases not matched to a gene. CDR3 length: 14 residues. The CDR3 region is CSGSQGGPADTQYF. CDR3 DNA sequence: TGCAGCGGTTCCCAAGGGGGCCCCGCAGATACGCAGTATTTT.

The chain combines TRBV4-2 with TRBJ2-7; the D is unclear. V gave up 1 base and J gave up 7 bases, with 14 bases separating them. This CDR3 is built from 14 residues. The germline gives CDR1 LGHNA, CDR2 YNFKEQ. The CDR3 spells CASSQVGSYNEQYF. The CDR3 region has the DNA TGTGCCAGCAGCCAAGTCGGCTCCTACAATGAGCAGTACTTC.

The chain is built from TRBV7-2 and TRBJ2-1; TRBD2 matches at 10 bases. The junction had 2 bases not matched to a gene; V was cut back by 3 bases and J by 12 bases. Looked up from germline, CDR1 is SGHTA and CDR2 is FQGNSA. The CDR3 runs 12 residues. For the CDR3, the DNA is TGTGCCAGCAGCTTGTCTAGCGGGAGGCAGTTCTTC. Translating gives CASSLSSGRQFF.

This clonotype showed up many times. The rearrangement uses TRBV24-1 and TRBJ2-1; 10 nucleotides line up with TRBD2. This CDR3 is built from 18 residues. V dropped 5 bases and J dropped 6; count of bases not matched to a gene: 15. Germline V gene sequence: CDR1 KGHDR, CDR2 SFDVKD. The CDR3 reads CATSATAGSGRAGNEQFF. As DNA, the CDR3 is TGTGCCACCAGTGCAACGGCAGGGAGCGGGAGGGCCGGCAATGAGCAGTTCTTC.

This clonotype has at least ten counts. The chain is built from TRBV20-1 and TRBJ2-7; possibly TRBD1 for D (6 bases). The germline gives CDR1 DFQATT, CDR2 SNEGSKA (reference sequence). The V gene lost 3 bases and the J gene lost 3 bases, with 18 bases spanning the gap. The CDR3 spans 15 residues. The CDR3 sequence: CSARRGAGEDYEQYF. In DNA, the CDR3 is TGCAGTGCTAGGAGAGGGGCAGGGGAAGACTACGAGCAGTACTTC.

The chain combines TRBV20-1 with TRBJ2-1; 8 nucleotides line up with TRBD2. CDR1 DFQATT and CDR2 SNEGSKA come from the germline V gene (reference sequence). This CDR3 is built from 16 residues. V shed 0 bases and J 2 bases; nucleotides not matched to a gene: 6. This chain's CDR3 is CSARDPGRAAYNEQFF. The CDR3 DNA follows: TGCAGTGCTAGAGATCCCGGGAGGGCCGCCTACAATGAGCAGTTCTTC.

The chain employs TRBV20-1 and TRBJ2-5; no clear D gene. Germline lookup yields CDR1 DFQATT and CDR2 SNEGSKA (reference sequence). This CDR3 has 14 residues. With 3 bases removed from V and 11 bases from J, the gap between germline ends came to 22 bases. The CDR3 coding sequence is TGCAGTGCTAGTCTCGGCGGCTTAATTAATGAGCAGTACTTC. Protein sequence: CSASLGGLINEQYF.